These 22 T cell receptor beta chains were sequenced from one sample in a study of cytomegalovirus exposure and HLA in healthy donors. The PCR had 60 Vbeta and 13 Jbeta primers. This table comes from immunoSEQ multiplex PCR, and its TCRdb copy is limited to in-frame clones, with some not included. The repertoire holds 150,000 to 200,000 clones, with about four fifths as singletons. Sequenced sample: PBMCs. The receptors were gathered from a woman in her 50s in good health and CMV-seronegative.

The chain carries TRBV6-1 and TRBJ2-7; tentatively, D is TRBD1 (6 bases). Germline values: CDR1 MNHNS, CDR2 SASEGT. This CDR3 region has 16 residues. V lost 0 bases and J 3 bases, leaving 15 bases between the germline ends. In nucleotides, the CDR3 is TGTGCCAGCAGTGAAGCCTTGGACAGTAGATTCTACGAGCAGTACTTC. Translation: CASSEALDSRFYEQYF.

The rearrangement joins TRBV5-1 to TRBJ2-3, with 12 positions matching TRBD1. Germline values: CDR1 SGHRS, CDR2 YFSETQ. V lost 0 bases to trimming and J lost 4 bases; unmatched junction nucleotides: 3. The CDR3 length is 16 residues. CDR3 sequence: CASSLAGTGGADTQYF. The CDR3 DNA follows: TGCGCCAGCAGCTTGGCCGGGACAGGGGGCGCAGATACGCAGTATTTT.

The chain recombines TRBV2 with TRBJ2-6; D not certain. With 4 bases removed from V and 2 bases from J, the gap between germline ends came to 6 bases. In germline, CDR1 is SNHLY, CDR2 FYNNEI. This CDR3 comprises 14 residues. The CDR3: CASSVTPGANVLTF. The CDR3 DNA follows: TGTGCCAGCAGTGTGACTCCTGGGGCCAACGTCCTGACTTTC.

The CDR3 loop reads CASSQSLARQETQYF. For the CDR3, the DNA is TGTGCCAGCAGCCAAAGCCTAGCGCGACAAGAGACCCAGTACTTC. The chain joins TRBV14 to TRBJ2-5; D may be TRBD2 (6 bases). Trimming pared 2 bases from V and 2 bases from J, leaving 12 bases between. The CDR3 totals 15 residues. Germline V gene lookup returns CDR1 SGHDN and CDR2 FVKESK.

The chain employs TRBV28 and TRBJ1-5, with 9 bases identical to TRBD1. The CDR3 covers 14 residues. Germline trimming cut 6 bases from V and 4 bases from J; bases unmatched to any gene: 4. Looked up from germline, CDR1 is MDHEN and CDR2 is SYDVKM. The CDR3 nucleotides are TGTGCCAGCAGCTCGGGACAGGGTAATCAGCCCCAGCATTTT. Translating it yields CASSSGQGNQPQHF.

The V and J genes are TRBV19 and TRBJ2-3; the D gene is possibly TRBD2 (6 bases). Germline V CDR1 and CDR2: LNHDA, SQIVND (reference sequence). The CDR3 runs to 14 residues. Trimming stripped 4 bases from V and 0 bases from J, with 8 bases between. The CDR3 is CASSSGASTDTQYF. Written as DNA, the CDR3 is TGTGCCAGTAGTAGCGGGGCTAGCACAGATACGCAGTATTTT.

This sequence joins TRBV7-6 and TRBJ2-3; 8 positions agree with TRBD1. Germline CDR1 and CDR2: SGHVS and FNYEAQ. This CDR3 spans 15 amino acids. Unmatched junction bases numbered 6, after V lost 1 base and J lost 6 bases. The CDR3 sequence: CASSLGTGRYDTQYF. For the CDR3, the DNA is TGTGCCAGCAGCTTAGGGACAGGGAGGTACGATACGCAGTATTTT.

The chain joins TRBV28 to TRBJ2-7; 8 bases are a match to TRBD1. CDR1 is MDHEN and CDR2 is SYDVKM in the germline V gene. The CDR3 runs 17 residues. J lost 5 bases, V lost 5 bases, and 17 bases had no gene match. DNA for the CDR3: TGTGCCAGCAGTCCCCCCCTGGGTCAGGGGGCGCAGGACGAGCAGTACTTC. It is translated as CASSPPLGQGAQDEQYF. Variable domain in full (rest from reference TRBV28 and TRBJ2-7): DVKVTQSSRYLVKRTGEKVFLECVQDMDHENMFWYRQDPGLGLRLIYFSYDVKMKEKGDIPEGYSVSREKKERFSLILESASTNQTSMYLCASSPPLGQGAQDEQYFGPGTRLTVT.

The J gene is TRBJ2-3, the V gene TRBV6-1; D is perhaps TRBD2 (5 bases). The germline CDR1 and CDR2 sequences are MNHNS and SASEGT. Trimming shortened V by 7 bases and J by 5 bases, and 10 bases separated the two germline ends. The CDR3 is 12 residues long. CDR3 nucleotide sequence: TGTGCCAGCAAGGACTGGGAAGATACGCAGTATTTT. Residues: CASKDWEDTQYF.

The CDR3, as DNA: TGTGCCAGCAGTTTGCCTGGGACATCTGGAAACACCATATATTTT. This translates into CASSLPGTSGNTIYF. The genes are TRBV28 and TRBJ1-3, with D possibly TRBD1 on 6 matching bases. CDR1 is MDHEN and CDR2 is SYDVKM in the germline V gene. The CDR3 consists of 15 residues. V shed 3 bases and J shed 1 base, with 10 bases lying between them.

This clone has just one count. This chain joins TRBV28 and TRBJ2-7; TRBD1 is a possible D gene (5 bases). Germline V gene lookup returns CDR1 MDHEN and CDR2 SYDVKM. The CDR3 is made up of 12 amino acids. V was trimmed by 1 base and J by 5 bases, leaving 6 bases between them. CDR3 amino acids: CASSLSGNEQYF. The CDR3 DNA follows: TGTGCCAGCAGTTTATCAGGGAACGAGCAGTACTTC.

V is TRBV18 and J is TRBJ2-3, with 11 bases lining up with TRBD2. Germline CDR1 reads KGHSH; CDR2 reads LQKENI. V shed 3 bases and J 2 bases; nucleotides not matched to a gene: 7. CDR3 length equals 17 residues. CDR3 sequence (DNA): TGTGCCAGCTCACCGGTAGCGGGAGGGCCTGTCACAGATACGCAGTATTTT. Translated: CASSPVAGGPVTDTQYF. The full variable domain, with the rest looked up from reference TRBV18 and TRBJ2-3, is NAGVMQNPRHLVRRRGQEARLRCSPMKGHSHVYWYRQLPEEGLKFMVYLQKENIIDESGMPKERFSAEFPKEGPSILRIQQVVRGDSAAYFCASSPVAGGPVTDTQYFGPGTRLTVL.

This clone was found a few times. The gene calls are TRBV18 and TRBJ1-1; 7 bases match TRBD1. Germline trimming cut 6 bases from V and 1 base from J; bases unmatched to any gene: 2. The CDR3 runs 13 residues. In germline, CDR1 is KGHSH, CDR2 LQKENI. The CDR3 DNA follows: TGTGCCAGCTCGCGGGACAGGAACACTGAAGCTTTCTTT. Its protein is CASSRDRNTEAFF. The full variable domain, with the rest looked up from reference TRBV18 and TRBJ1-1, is NAGVMQNPRHLVRRRGQEARLRCSPMKGHSHVYWYRQLPEEGLKFMVYLQKENIIDESGMPKERFSAEFPKEGPSILRIQQVVRGDSAAYFCASSRDRNTEAFFGQGTRLTVV.

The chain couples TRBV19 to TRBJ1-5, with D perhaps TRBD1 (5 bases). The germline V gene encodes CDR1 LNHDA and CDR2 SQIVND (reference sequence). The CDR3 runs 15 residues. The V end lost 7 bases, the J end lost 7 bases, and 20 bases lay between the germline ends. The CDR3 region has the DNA TGTGCCAGTATGGGGGTGGGGGGGTTGAAGCAGCCCCAGCATTTT. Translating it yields CASMGVGGLKQPQHF. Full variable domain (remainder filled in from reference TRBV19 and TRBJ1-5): DGGITQSPKYLFRKEGQNVTLSCEQNLNHDAMYWYRQDPGQGLRLIYYSQIVNDFQKGDIAEGYSVSREKKESFPLTVTSAQKNPTAFYLCASMGVGGLKQPQHFGDGTRLSIL.

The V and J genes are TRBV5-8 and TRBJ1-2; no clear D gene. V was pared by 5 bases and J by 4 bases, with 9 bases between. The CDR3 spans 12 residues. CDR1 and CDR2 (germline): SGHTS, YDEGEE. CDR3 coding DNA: TGTGCCAGCAGGGGTTGGAGCTATGGCTACACCTTC. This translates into CASRGWSYGYTF.

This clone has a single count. The CDR3 bases are TGTGCCAGCAGCTTAGTACTCCTCCGTGGCTACACCTTC. Translating gives CASSLVLLRGYTF. The chain carries TRBV7-9 and TRBJ1-2; D unclear. V shed 1 base and J shed 7 bases, with 10 bases lying between them. This CDR3 is built from 13 residues. Germline CDR1 is SEHNR and CDR2 is FQNEAQ (reference sequence).

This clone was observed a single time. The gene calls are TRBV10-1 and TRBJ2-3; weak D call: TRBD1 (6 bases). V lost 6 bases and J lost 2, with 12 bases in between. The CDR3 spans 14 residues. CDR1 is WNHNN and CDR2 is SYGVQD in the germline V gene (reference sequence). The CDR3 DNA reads TGCGCCAGCAGCGAGACAGGCCTCACAGATACGCAGTATTTT. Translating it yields CASSETGLTDTQYF.

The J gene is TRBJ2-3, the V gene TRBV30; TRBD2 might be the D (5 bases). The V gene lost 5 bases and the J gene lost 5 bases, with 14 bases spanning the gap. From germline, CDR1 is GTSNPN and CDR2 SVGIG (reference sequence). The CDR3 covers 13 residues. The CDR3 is CAWDRTGKDTQYF. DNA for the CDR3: TGTGCCTGGGACCGGACGGGGAAAGATACGCAGTATTTT.

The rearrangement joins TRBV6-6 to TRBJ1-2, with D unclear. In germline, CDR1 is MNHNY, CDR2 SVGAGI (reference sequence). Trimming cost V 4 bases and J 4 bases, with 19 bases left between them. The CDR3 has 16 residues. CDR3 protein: CASSSRTALGFYGYTF. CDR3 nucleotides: TGTGCCAGCAGTTCCCGGACCGCACTAGGTTTCTATGGCTACACCTTC.

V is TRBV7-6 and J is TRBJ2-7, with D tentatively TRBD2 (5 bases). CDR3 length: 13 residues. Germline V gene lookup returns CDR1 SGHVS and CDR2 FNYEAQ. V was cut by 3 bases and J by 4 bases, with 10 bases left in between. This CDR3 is CASSFGSGYEQYF. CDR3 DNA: TGTGCCAGCAGCTTCGGGTCGGGGTACGAGCAGTACTTC.

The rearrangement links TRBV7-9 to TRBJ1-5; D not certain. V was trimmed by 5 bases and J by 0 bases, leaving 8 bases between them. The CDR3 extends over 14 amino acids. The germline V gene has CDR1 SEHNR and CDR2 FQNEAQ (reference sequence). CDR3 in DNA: TGTGCCAGCAGCAACAGTTATAGCAATCAGCCCCAGCATTTT. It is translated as CASSNSYSNQPQHF. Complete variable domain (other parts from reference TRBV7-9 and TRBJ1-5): DTGVSQNPRHKITKRGQNVTFRCDPISEHNRLYWYRQTLGQGPEFLTYFQNEAQLEKSRLLSDRFSAERPKGSFSTLEIQRTEQGDSAMYLCASSNSYSNQPQHFGDGTRLSIL.

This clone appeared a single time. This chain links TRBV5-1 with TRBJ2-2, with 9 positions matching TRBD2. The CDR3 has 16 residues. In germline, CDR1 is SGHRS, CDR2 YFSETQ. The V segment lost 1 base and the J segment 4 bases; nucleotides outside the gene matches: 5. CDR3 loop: CASSLSGGGATGELFF. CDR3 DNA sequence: TGCGCCAGCAGCTTGAGCGGCGGGGGGGCCACCGGGGAGCTGTTTTTT. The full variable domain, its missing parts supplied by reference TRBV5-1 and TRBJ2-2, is KAGVTQTPRYLIKTRGQQVTLSCSPISGHRSVSWYQQTPGQGLQFLFEYFSETQRNKGNFPGRFSGRQFSNSRSEMNVSTLELGDSALYLCASSLSGGGATGELFFGEGSRLTVL.